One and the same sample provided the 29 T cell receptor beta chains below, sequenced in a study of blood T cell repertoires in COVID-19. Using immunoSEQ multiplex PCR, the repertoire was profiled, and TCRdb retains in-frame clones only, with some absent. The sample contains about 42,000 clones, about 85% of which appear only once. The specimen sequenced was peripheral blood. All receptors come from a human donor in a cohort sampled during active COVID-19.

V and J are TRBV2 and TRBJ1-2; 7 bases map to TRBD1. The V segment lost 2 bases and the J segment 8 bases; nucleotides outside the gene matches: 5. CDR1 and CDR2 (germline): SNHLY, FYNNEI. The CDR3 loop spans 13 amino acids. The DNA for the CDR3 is TGTGCCAGCAGTGAAATAACAGGGGACGGCTACACCTTC. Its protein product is CASSEITGDGYTF.

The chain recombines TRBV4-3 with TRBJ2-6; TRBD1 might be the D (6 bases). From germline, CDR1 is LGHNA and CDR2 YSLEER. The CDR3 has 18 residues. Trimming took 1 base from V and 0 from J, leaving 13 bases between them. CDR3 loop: CASSQVRRGGSGANVLTF. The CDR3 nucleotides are TGCGCCAGCAGCCAAGTGCGGAGAGGGGGCTCTGGGGCCAACGTCCTGACTTTC.

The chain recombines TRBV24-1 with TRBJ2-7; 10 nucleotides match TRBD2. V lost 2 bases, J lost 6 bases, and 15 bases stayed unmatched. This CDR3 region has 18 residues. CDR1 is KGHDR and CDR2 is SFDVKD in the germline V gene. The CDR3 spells CATSDSSPTSGVQPEQYF. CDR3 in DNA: TGTGCCACCAGTGATTCCAGCCCCACTAGCGGGGTCCAACCCGAGCAGTACTTC.

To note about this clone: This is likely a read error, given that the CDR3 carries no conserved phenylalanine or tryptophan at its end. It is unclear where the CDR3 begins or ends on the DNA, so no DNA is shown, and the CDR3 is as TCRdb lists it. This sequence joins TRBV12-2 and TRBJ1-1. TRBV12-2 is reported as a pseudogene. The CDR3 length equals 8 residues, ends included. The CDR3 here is CASRLAPE.

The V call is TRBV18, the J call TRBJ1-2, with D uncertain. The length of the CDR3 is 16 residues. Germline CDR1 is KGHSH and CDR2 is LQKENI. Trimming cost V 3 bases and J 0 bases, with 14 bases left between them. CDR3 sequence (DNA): TGTGCCAGCTCACCGACGACTGACCCCGCTAACTATGGCTACACCTTC. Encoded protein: CASSPTTDPANYGYTF.

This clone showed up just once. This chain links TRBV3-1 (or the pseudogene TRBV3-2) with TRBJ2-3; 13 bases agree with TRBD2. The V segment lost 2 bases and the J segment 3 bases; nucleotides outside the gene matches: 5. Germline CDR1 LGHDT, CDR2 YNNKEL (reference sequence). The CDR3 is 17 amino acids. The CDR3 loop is CASSQPPGLAGTDTQYF. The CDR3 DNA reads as TGTGCCAGCAGCCAACCGCCGGGACTAGCGGGGACAGATACGCAGTATTTT.

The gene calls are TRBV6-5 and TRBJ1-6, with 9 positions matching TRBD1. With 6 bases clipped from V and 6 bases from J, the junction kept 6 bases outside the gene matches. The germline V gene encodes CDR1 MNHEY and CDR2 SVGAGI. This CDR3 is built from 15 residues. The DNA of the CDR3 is TGTGCCAGCAGGACAGGGGGACTGGGTAATTCACCCCTCCACTTT. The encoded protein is CASRTGGLGNSPLHF.

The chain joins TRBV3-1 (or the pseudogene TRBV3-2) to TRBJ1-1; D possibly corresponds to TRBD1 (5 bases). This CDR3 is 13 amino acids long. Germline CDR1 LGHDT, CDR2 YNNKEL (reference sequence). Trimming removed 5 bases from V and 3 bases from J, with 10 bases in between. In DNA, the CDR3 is TGTGCCAGCAGCTCGACCAGGGACACTGAAGCTTTCTTT. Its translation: CASSSTRDTEAFF.

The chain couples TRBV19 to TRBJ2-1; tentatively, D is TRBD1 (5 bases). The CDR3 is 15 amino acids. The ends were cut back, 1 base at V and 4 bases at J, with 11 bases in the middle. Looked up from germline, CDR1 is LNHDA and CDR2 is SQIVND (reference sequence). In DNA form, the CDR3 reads TGTGCCAGTAGTATAGCAGGGAATCTTTACAATGAGCAGTTCTTC. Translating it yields CASSIAGNLYNEQFF.

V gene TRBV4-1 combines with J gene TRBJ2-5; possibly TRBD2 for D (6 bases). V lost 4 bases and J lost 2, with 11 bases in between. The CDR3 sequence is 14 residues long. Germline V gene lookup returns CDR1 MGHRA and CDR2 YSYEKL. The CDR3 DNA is TGCGCCAGCAGCCGAGGCGGGGCACAAGAGACCCAGTACTTC. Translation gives CASSRGGAQETQYF.

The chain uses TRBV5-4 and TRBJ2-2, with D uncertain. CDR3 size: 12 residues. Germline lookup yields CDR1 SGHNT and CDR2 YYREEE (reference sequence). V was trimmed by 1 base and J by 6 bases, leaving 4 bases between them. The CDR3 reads CASSLWPGELFF. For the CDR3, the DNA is TGTGCCAGCAGCTTGTGGCCCGGGGAGCTGTTTTTT.

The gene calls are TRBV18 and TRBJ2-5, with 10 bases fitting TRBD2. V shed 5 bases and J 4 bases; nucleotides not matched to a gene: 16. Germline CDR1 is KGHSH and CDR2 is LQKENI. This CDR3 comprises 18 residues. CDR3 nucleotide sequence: TGTGCCAGCTCAAACACCGGGACTAGCGTTCCCAGGGGAGAGACCCAGTACTTC. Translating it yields CASSNTGTSVPRGETQYF.

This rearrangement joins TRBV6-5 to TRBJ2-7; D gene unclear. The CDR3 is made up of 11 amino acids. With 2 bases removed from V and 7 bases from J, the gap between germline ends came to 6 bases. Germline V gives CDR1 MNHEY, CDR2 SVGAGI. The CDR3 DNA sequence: TGTGCCAGCAGTTACCCCGTGGAGCAGTACTTC. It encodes CASSYPVEQYF.

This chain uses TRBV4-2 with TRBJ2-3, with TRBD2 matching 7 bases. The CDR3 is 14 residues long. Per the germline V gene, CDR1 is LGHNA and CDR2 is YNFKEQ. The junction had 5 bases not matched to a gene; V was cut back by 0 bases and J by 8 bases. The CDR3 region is CASSQENSGGTQYF. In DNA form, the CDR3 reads TGTGCCAGCAGCCAAGAGAATTCGGGGGGTACGCAGTATTTT.

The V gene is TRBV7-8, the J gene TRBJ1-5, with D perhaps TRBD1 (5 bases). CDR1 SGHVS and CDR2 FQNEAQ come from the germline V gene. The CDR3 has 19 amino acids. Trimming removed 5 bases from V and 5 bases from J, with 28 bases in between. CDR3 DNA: TGTGCCAGCAGCCCTAAACGCAGGGAACTCCTCTCCGTAGATCAGCCCCAGCATTTT. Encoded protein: CASSPKRRELLSVDQPQHF. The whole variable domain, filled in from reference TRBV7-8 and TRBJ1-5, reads GAGVSQSPRYKVAKRGQDVALRCDPISGHVSLFWYQQALGQGPEFLTYFQNEAQLDKSGLPSDRFFAERPEGSVSTLKIQRTQQEDSAVYLCASSPKRRELLSVDQPQHFGDGTRLSIL.

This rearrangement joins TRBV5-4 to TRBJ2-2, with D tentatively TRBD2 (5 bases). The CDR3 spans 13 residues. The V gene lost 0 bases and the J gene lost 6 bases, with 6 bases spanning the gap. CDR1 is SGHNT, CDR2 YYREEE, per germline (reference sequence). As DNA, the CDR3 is TGTGCCAGCAGCTTGGGTAGCGCCGGGGAGCTGTTTTTT. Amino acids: CASSLGSAGELFF.

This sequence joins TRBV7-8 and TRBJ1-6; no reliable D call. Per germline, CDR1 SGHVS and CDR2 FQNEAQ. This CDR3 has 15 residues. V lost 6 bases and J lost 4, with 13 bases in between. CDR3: CASSSNTAYNSPLHF. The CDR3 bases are TGTGCCAGCAGTAGTAATACAGCATATAATTCACCCCTCCACTTT.

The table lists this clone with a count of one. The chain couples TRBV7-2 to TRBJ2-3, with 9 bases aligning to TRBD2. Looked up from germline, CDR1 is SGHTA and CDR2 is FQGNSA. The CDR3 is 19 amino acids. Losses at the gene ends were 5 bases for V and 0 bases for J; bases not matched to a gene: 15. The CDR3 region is CASSPRGLAPALSTDTQYF. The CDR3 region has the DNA TGTGCCAGCAGCCCCAGGGGACTAGCCCCAGCCCTAAGCACAGATACGCAGTATTTT.

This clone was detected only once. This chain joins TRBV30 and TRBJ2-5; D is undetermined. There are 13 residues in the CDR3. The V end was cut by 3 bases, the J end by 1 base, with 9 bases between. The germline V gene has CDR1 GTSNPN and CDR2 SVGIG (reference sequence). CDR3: CAWRRLAQETQYF. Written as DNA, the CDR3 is TGTGCCTGGAGAAGGTTAGCCCAAGAGACCCAGTACTTC. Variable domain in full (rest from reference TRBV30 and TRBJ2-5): SQTIHQWPATLVQPVGSPLSLECTVEGTSNPNLYWYRQAAGRGLQLLFYSVGIGQISSEVPQNLSASRPQDRQFILSSKKLLLSDSGFYLCAWRRLAQETQYFGPGTRLLVL.

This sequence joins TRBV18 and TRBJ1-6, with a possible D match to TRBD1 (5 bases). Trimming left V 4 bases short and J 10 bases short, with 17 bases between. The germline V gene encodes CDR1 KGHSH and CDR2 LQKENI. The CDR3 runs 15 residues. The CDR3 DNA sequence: TGTGCCAGCTCACGAGAGGCCGCCGGGGGATCACCCCTCCACTTT. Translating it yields CASSREAAGGSPLHF.

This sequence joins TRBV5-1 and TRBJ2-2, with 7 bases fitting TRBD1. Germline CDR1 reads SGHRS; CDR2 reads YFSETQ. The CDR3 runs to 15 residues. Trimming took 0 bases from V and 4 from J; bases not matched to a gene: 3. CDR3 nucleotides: TGCGCCAGCAGCTTGGGGGCAGGGGGCACCGGGGAGCTGTTTTTT. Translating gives CASSLGAGGTGELFF.

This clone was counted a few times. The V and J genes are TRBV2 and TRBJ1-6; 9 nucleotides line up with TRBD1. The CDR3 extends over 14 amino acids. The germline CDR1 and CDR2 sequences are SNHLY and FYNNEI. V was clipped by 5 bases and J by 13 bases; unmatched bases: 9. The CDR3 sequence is CASSPQGAGMPLHF. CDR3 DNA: TGTGCCAGCAGTCCACAGGGGGCGGGGATGCCCCTCCACTTT.

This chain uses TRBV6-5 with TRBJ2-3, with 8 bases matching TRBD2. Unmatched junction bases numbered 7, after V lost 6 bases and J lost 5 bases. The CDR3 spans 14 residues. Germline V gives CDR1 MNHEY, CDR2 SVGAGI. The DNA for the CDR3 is TGTGCCAGCAGGCCAGCGGGGGTCGGAGATACGCAGTATTTT. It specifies CASRPAGVGDTQYF.

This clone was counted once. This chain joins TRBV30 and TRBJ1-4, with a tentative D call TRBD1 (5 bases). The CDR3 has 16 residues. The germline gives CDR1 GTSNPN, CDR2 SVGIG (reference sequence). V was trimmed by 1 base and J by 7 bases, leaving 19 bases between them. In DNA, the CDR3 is TGTGCCTGGAGTGAGCCGAGACAGACGGAATTTGAAAAACTGTTTTTT. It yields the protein CAWSEPRQTEFEKLFF.

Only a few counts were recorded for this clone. The CDR3 sequence is CASSSPRGWEQPQHF. The CDR3 DNA is TGTGCCAGCAGTTCACCCAGGGGATGGGAGCAGCCCCAGCATTTT. The rearrangement links TRBV28 to TRBJ1-5; tentative D call: TRBD1 (6 bases). Germline CDR1 reads MDHEN; CDR2 reads SYDVKM. V was trimmed by 4 bases and J by 7 bases, leaving 17 bases between them. The CDR3 runs to 15 residues.

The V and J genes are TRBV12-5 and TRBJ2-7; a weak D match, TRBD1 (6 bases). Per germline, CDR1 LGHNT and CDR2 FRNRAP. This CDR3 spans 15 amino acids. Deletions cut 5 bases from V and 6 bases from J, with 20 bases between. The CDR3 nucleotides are TGTGCTAGTGGTGTACGACGGCAGGGGAATTCCGAGCAGTACTTC. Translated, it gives CASGVRRQGNSEQYF.

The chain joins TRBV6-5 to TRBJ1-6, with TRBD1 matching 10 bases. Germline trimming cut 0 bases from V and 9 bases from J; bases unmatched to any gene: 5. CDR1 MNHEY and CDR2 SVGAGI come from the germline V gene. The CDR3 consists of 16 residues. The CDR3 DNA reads TGTGCCAGCAGTTACTCGATTGACAGGGGGCCTTCACCCCTCCACTTT. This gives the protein CASSYSIDRGPSPLHF.

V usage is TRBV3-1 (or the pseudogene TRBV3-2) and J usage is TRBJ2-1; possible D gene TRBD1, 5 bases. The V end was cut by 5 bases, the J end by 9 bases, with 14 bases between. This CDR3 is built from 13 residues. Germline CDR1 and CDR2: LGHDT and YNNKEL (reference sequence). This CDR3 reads CASSSHSRAEQFF. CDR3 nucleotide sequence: TGTGCCAGCAGCTCCCATAGCAGGGCTGAGCAGTTCTTC.

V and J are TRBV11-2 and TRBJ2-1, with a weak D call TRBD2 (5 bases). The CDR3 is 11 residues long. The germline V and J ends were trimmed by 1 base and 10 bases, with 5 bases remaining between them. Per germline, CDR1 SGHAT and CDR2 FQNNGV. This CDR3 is CASSLVAEQFF. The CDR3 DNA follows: TGTGCCAGCAGCTTAGTAGCGGAGCAGTTCTTC.